This T cell receptor beta chain is drawn from a study of T cells after yellow fever vaccination (dated by TCRdb to about 2019). Turning to the overall study: The SMART-Seq v4 Ultra Low Input RNA kit was used to prepare libraries from fractions with low cell numbers. To track T-cell clones before and after primary and booster YFV17D yellow fever vaccination, bulk TCR alpha and beta repertoires were sequenced longitudinally. The cohort comprised two healthy male donors, one aged 18 to 30 and one aged 30 to 40 years. Bulk PBMC replicates and cell subsets were isolated from blood drawn at multiple timepoints before and after both primary and secondary immunization.

The junction shows trimming of 4 bases on V and 7 bases on J, and the gene matches do not reach 8 bases of it. The CDR3 holds 15 amino acids from the cysteine to the phenylalanine. Only the CDR3 DNA stays, 45 bases, in frame from base 1. Reading the germline V gene (reference sequence) gives CDR1 MNHNY and CDR2 SVGAGI. TCRdb lists the instrument as Illumina NovaSeq 6000. Synthesis of TCR cDNA relied on 5'RACE template switching, a step that introduced a universal primer site along with unique molecular identifiers. Priming for cDNA synthesis came from both the TCR alpha and TCR beta constant segments. Library amplification used two PCR steps, and the second PCR step added sample barcodes and sequencing adapters. Libraries were sequenced on Illumina HiSeq 2500 (2x100 bp) or NovaSeq (2x150 bp). From the authors' description of their analysis: Demultiplexing of reads and collapsing into UMI consensus sequences were performed with MIGEC, and V(D)J alignment was carried out with MiXCR. Clonotypes responding to the vaccine were identified with edgeR on replicate PBMC samples, with the criteria of FDR below 0.01 and a log2 fold change above 5 up to day 15. Bulk clonotypes were assigned CD4 or CD8 identity according to which sequenced CD4 or CD8 repertoire held them at higher abundance. The public reads were reprocessed in TCRdb via fastp at Q25 and MiXCR, keeping in-frame beta chains. Every distinct CDR3 protein forms one entry, paired with its most common genes and DNA. These V and J calls derive from TCRdb rather than the authors' analysis. The sample table shows hundreds of thousands of distinct CDR3 sequences, and 18% are seen once. The biggest ten clones account for 15% to 20% of the sample.

In the case of this clonotype: What antigen it recognizes has not been identified. Base qualities were left out, and no much larger clone turns up one base away.

Broad study findings and their caveats: A small share of clonotypes was detected in both CD4 and CD8 compartments, with the overlap likely arising from convergent recombination. Computational filtering was required because FACS-sorted repertoires could contain abundant contaminating clonotypes from the bulk population. The secondary T-cell response was weaker than the primary response but faster, peaking on day 5 instead of day 15. After the booster, most of the clones that had expanded following primary vaccination were detected again (almost 98% of CD4 and 88% of CD8), which suggests that memory was broadly maintained. Because the study included only a couple of donors, the extent to which the findings can be generalized is limited.

The intended sense of this specimen's treatment or condition label: live attenuated yellow fever vaccine strain. At every blood-draw timepoint, two biological replicates of bulk PBMCs were collected. PBMCs were isolated from peripheral blood using a standard Ficoll-Paque protocol. TriZol was used to extract RNA from bulk PBMCs, from CD4 and CD8 fractions, and from dextramer-positive and dextramer-negative fractions. The sequencing used PBMCs, collected before the yellow fever booster vaccination. This chain joins TRBV6-6 to TRBJ2-4; the junction holds 9 bases that match TRBD1. This receptor was taken from a man between 18 and 29 years old who received the YFV17D yellow fever vaccine. The CDR3: CASSFGQGILNIQYF. The nucleotides are TGTGCCAGCAGTTTTGGACAGGGGATTCTGAACATTCAGTACTTC.